What follows are 13 T cell receptor beta chains derived from one specimen sequenced in a study of shared clonotypes between healthy human individuals. TCRdb's table, derived via immunoSEQ multiplex PCR, lists solely in-frame clones and lacks some. The repertoire includes around 2,000,000 clones, approximately 95% of them detected once, and around 1.1% sits in the top ten. Naivety among CD8 cells was defined by CD45RO negativity and positive CCR7 selection, thereby excluding terminally differentiated effector memory CD45RA+ cells. The material sequenced was naive CD8+ T cells sorted from blood. The receptors originated from a man aged 18 to 30 in good health.

The V gene is TRBV7-2, the J gene TRBJ2-2, with D perhaps matching TRBD2 (5 bases). Germline CDR1 and CDR2: SGHTA and FQGNSA. The ends were cut back, 5 bases at V and 6 bases at J, with 16 bases in the middle. The CDR3 consists of 15 residues. CDR3 nucleotide sequence: TGTGCCAGCAGCCGCCCGAGAGGGTACGCCGGGGAGCTGTTTTTT. It encodes CASSRPRGYAGELFF.

The chain is built from TRBV7-8 and TRBJ2-3; no clear D. CDR1 is SGHVS and CDR2 is FQNEAQ in the germline V gene. CDR3 length: 9 residues. The V gene lost 8 bases and the J gene lost 7 bases, with 4 bases spanning the gap. CDR3 nucleotide sequence: TGTGCCAGCGGAAATACGCAGTATTTT. This codes for CASGNTQYF.

This chain connects TRBV4-1 to TRBJ1-2; perhaps TRBD1 as D (6 bases). Germline V lookup: CDR1 MGHRA, CDR2 YSYEKL. Trimming cost V 3 bases and J 1 base, with 9 bases left between them. CDR3 size: 14 residues. The CDR3, as DNA: TGCGCCAGCAGCCACAGGGGTAGTAACTATGGCTACACCTTC. Translated: CASSHRGSNYGYTF.

As regards this clone: This specimen includes other DNA sequences encoding the same CDR3. The chain carries TRBV7-9 and TRBJ2-2; no firm D call. The length of the CDR3 is 14 residues. V lost 0 bases and J 5 bases, leaving 7 bases between the germline ends. In germline, CDR1 is SEHNR, CDR2 FQNEAQ (reference sequence). The DNA for the CDR3 is TGTGCCAGCAGCTTAGCACCCGGGACCGGGGAGCTGTTTTTT. Amino acids: CASSLAPGTGELFF.

DNA for the CDR3: TGTGCCAGCTCGGAGACAGGCGAAATAGACTTGTATGGCTACACCTTC. This sequence encodes CASSETGEIDLYGYTF. The V gene is TRBV18, the J gene TRBJ1-2, with a tentative D call TRBD1 (6 bases). There are 16 residues in the CDR3. Germline V CDR1 and CDR2: KGHSH, LQKENI. The V end was cut by 6 bases, the J end by 5 bases, with 22 bases between. The variable domain in full, completed from reference TRBV18 and TRBJ1-2, reads NAGVMQNPRHLVRRRGQEARLRCSPMKGHSHVYWYRQLPEEGLKFMVYLQKENIIDESGMPKERFSAEFPKEGPSILRIQQVVRGDSAAYFCASSETGEIDLYGYTFGSGTRLTVV.

This chain links TRBV28 with TRBJ1-1; no reliable D call. V dropped 8 bases and J dropped 7 bases, with 8 bases sitting between them. Germline CDR1 MDHEN, CDR2 SYDVKM. This CDR3 spans 10 amino acids. CDR3 protein: CASSDDEAFF. CDR3 nucleotide sequence: TGTGCCAGCTCAGATGATGAAGCTTTCTTT. The variable domain in full, with the rest retrieved from reference TRBV28 and TRBJ1-1, is DVKVTQSSRYLVKRTGEKVFLECVQDMDHENMFWYRQDPGLGLRLIYFSYDVKMKEKGDIPEGYSVSREKKERFSLILESASTNQTSMYLCASSDDEAFFGQGTRLTVV.

This clone has just one count. The rearrangement uses TRBV7-3 and TRBJ1-6; maybe TRBD1 (5 bases). CDR1 and CDR2 (germline): SGHTA, FQGTGA. This CDR3 region has 14 residues. The V end was cut by 5 bases, the J end by 6 bases, with 11 bases between. CDR3 in DNA: TGTGCCAGCAGCCCAGCGGGGGGTAATTCACCCCTCCACTTT. It yields the protein CASSPAGGNSPLHF.

This clone was observed a single time. This chain uses TRBV7-9 with TRBJ2-7; D unresolved. This CDR3 is built from 14 residues. Trimming removed 7 bases at V and 2 bases at J, with 15 bases between. Germline loops: CDR1 SEHNR, CDR2 FQNEAQ (reference sequence). The CDR3 sequence is CASTIGSPPYEQYF. The DNA of the CDR3 is TGTGCCAGCACGATCGGCAGCCCCCCCTACGAGCAGTACTTC.

This chain connects TRBV30 to TRBJ2-5; D gene ambiguous. Trimming pared 6 bases from V and 2 bases from J, leaving 16 bases between. In germline, CDR1 is GTSNPN, CDR2 SVGIG (reference sequence). The CDR3 is 14 amino acids. CDR3 region: CACGHPVEQETQYF. The CDR3 coding sequence is TGTGCCTGTGGTCATCCCGTAGAGCAAGAGACCCAGTACTTC.

The V and J genes are TRBV10-3 and TRBJ2-2; D not resolved. Germline loops: CDR1 ENHRY, CDR2 SYGVKD. This CDR3 has 16 residues. V lost 9 bases and J lost 1, with 18 bases in between. CDR3: CAISPSGAGNTGELFF. The CDR3 DNA is TGTGCCATTTCCCCTTCGGGCGCAGGGAACACCGGGGAGCTGTTTTTT.

The chain joins TRBV5-6 to TRBJ2-7; 9 bases match TRBD2. Per the germline V gene, CDR1 is SGHDT and CDR2 is YYEEEE. The CDR3 covers 15 residues. The V segment lost 0 bases and the J segment 5 bases; nucleotides outside the gene matches: 6. CDR3 protein: CASSLASSGVDEQYF. The CDR3 bases are TGTGCCAGCAGCTTGGCCTCTAGCGGGGTCGACGAGCAGTACTTC. Filled out from reference TRBV5-6 and TRBJ2-7, the complete variable domain reads DAGVTQSPTHLIKTRGQQVTLRCSPKSGHDTVSWYQQALGQGPQFIFQYYEEEERQRGNFPDRFSGHQFPNYSSELNVNALLLGDSALYLCASSLASSGVDEQYFGPGTRLTVT.

The chain joins TRBV27 to TRBJ1-2, with D perhaps TRBD1 (6 bases). Between the trimmed V and J ends, which lost 5 bases and 2 bases, there was a span of 18 bases. CDR1 and CDR2 from the germline V gene are MNHEY and SMNVEV (reference sequence). This CDR3 is 16 amino acids long. The CDR3 sequence: CASSPSLGGRNYGYTF. The CDR3 DNA follows: TGTGCCAGCAGTCCCTCCCTTGGGGGCCGGAACTATGGCTACACCTTC.

The V call is TRBV7-9, the J call TRBJ1-4, with D possibly matching TRBD1 (5 bases). This CDR3 comprises 13 residues. The germline CDR1 and CDR2 sequences are SEHNR and FQNEAQ (reference sequence). V gave up 5 bases and J gave up 3 bases, with 7 bases separating them. This CDR3 is CASSEGANEKLFF. As DNA, the CDR3 is TGTGCCAGCAGCGAAGGGGCTAATGAAAAACTGTTTTTT.